This entry concerns a single T cell receptor (beta chain). These data belong to a study of Ad26.COV2.S vaccination and SARS-CoV-2 variants. In the study overall: Donor was one of the participants in the Ad26.COV2.S arm of the COV1001 trial.

Treatment in this sample: approximately 18 received Ad26.COV2.S at low or high dose, single or two shots; five or six received placebo; per-sample allocation not given. On day 63 after the first injection, vaccine and placebo recipients gave samples. TCRdb's copy holds only in-frame clones and misses some; the assay was immunoSEQ multiplex PCR. The sample lists 350,000 to 450,000 clones, under 90% occurring once. The CDR3 length is 13 residues. Germline CDR1 is KGHSH and CDR2 is LQKENI. The V gene lost 5 bases and the J gene lost 6 bases, with 14 bases spanning the gap. The chain uses TRBV18 and TRBJ2-7; tentative D call: TRBD2 (5 bases). The clonotype originates from a person between 18 and 65 years old who received the Ad26.COV2.S COVID-19 vaccine or a placebo. Source: peripheral blood, taken in a trial of Ad26.COV2.S vaccine versus placebo. This chain's CDR3 is CASSGNEGTEQYF. CDR3 in DNA: TGTGCCAGCTCAGGGAACGAGGGAACCGAGCAGTACTTC.